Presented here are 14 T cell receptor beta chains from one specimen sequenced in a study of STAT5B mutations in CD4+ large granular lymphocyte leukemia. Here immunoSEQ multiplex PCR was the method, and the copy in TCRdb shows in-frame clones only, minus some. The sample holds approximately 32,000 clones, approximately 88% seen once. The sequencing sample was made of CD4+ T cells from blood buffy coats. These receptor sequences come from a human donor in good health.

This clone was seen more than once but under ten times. CDR3 loop: CASSERRYNSPLHF. The CDR3 DNA is TGTGCCAGCAGTGAAAGACGGTATAATTCACCCCTCCACTTT. V gene TRBV2 combines with J gene TRBJ1-6; D is ambiguous. The germline V gene has CDR1 SNHLY and CDR2 FYNNEI. The V end was cut by 2 bases, the J end by 4 bases, with 6 bases between. CDR3 length: 14 residues.

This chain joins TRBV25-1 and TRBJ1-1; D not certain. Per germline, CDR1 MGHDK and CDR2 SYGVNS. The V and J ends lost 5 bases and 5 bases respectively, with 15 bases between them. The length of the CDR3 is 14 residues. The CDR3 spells CASSLLGSGTEAFF. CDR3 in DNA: TGTGCCAGCAGTTTATTGGGGTCCGGGACTGAAGCTTTCTTT.

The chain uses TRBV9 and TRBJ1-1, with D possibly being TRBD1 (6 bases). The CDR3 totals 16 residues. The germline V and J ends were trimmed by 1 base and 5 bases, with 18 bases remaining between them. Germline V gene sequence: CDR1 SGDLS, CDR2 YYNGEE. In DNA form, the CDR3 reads TGTGCCAGCAGCGTAAGACCGACAGGTCCGGGGACTGAAGCTTTCTTT. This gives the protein CASSVRPTGPGTEAFF. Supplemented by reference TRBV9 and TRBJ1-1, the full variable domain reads DSGVTQTPKHLITATGQRVTLRCSPRSGDLSVYWYQQSLDQGLQFLIQYYNGEERAKGNILERFSAQQFPDLHSELNLSSLELGDSALYFCASSVRPTGPGTEAFFGQGTRLTVV.

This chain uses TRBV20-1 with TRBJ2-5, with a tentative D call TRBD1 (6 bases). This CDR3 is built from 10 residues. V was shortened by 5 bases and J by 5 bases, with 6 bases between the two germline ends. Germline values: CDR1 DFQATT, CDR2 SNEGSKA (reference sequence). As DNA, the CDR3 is TGCAGTGCTGACAGGGAGACCCAGTACTTC. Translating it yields CSADRETQYF.

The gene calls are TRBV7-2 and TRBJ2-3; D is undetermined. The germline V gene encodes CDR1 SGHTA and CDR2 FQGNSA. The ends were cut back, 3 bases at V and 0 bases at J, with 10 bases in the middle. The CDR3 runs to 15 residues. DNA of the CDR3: TGTGCCAGCAGCTTTATGGGCATAAGCACAGATACGCAGTATTTT. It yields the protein CASSFMGISTDTQYF.

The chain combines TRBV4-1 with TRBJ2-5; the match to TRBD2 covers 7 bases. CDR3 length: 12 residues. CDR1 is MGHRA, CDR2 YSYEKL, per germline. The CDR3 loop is CAVGGTKETQYF. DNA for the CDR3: TGCGCTGTCGGGGGGACGAAAGAGACCCAGTACTTC.

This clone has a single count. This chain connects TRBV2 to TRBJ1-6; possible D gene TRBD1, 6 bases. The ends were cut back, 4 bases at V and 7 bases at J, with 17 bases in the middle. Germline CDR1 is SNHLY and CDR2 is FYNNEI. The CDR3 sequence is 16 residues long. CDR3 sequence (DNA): TGTGCCAGCAGTGCCGGGGGGGGCGATTGGAATTCACCCCTCCACTTT. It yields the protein CASSAGGGDWNSPLHF.

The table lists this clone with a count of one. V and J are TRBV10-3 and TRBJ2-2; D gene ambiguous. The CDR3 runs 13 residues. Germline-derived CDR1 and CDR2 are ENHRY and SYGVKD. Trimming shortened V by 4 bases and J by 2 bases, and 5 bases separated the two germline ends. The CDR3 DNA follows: TGTGCCATCAGTGGGCTAAACACCGGGGAGCTGTTTTTT. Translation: CAISGLNTGELFF.

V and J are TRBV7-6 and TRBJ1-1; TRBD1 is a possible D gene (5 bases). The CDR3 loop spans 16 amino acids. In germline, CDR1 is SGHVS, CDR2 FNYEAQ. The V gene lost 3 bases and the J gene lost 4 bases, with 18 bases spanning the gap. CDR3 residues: CASSLVYGVGGTEAFF. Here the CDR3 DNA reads TGTGCCAGCAGCTTGGTCTACGGGGTCGGGGGCACTGAAGCTTTCTTT.

The CDR3 coding sequence is TGTGCCAGCCATACTCGGGGCAGTGGTAACTATGGCTACACCTTC. Its protein is CASHTRGSGNYGYTF. The chain combines TRBV6-6 with TRBJ1-2, with D possibly matching TRBD1 (5 bases). V was shortened by 8 bases and J by 1 base, with 17 bases between the two germline ends. The CDR3 is made up of 15 amino acids. CDR1 is MNHNY and CDR2 is SVGAGI in the germline V gene (reference sequence).

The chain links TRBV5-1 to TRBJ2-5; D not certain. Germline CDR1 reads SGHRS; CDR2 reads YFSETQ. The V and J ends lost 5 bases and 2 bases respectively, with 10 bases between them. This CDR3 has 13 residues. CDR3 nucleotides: TGCGCCAGCAGGGCGTGGGTGCAAGAGACCCAGTACTTC. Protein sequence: CASRAWVQETQYF.

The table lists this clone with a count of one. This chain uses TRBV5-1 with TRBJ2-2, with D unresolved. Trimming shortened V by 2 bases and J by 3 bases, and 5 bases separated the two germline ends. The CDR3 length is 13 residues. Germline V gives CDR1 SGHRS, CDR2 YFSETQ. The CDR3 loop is CASSFYDTGELFF. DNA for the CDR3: TGCGCCAGCAGCTTTTACGACACCGGGGAGCTGTTTTTT.

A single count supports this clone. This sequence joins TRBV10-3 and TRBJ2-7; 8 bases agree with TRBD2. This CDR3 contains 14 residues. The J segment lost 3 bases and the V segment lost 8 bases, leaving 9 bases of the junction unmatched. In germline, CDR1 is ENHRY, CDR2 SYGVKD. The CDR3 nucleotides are TGTGCCATCGCGGCGATAGCGGGACTCTACGAGCAGTACTTC. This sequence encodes CAIAAIAGLYEQYF.

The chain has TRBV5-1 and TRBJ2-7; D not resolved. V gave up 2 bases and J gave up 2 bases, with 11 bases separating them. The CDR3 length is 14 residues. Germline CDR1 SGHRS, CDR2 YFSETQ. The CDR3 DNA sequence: TGCGCCAGCAGCTTTGTTGGCGGCACCTACGAGCAGTACTTC. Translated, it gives CASSFVGGTYEQYF.